This entry lists 21 T cell receptor beta chains sequenced from one sample in a study of control samples from healthy donors and cancer patients (dated by TCRdb to 2020 to 2021). Library creation used the immunoSEQ multiplex PCR assay. What TCRdb holds here is the immuneACCESS table cut down to in-frame rearrangements. Part of the clones is not present; checked against another copy, under half of the missing clones reflect an unresolved V gene, and the others are unexplained. A total of 140,000 or so clones appear in this sample, more than 85% of them only once. The ten top clones hold about 3.2% of the sample. Sequencing used blood. The receptors come from a man younger than 45 in good health.

The rearrangement links TRBV12-3 or TRBV12-4 to TRBJ1-1; maybe TRBD1 (5 bases). CDR3 length equals 13 residues. The V end was cut by 3 bases, the J end by 6 bases, with 11 bases between. The CDR3 region has the DNA TGTGCCAGCAGTTTTATAGGGGACGCTGAAGCTTTCTTT. Translated, it gives CASSFIGDAEAFF.

This chain connects TRBV16 to TRBJ1-2; no clear D gene. Trimming removed 0 bases at V and 7 bases at J, with 9 bases between. The CDR3 covers 13 residues. The germline V gene has CDR1 KGHSY and CDR2 FQNENV. The CDR3 coding sequence is TGTGCCAGCAGCCAATCTCAGGTCTTTGGCTACACCTTC. Protein: CASSQSQVFGYTF.

CDR3 sequence (DNA): TGTGCCAGCAGTCAAGGGGGGGCTGGCTACACCTTC. It specifies CASSQGGAGYTF. V usage is TRBV27 and J usage is TRBJ1-2, with TRBD1 as a possible D gene (6 bases). Germline-derived CDR1 and CDR2 are MNHEY and SMNVEV (reference sequence). This CDR3 contains 12 residues. The germline V and J ends were trimmed by 5 bases and 7 bases, with 11 bases remaining between them.

The chain combines TRBV7-3 with TRBJ2-3; a possible D gene is TRBD1 (5 bases). The CDR3 consists of 15 residues. The germline V gene encodes CDR1 SGHTA and CDR2 FQGTGA. Trimming left V 5 bases short and J 1 base short, with 13 bases between. This CDR3 reads CASSPRVGGTDTQYF. Written as DNA, the CDR3 is TGTGCCAGCAGCCCAAGGGTAGGGGGCACAGATACGCAGTATTTT.

This chain connects TRBV6-1 to TRBJ2-7, with 9 bases that match TRBD2. Losses at the gene ends were 2 bases for V and 2 bases for J; bases not matched to a gene: 13. This CDR3 contains 18 residues. Germline V gene data show CDR1 as MNHNS and CDR2 as SASEGT. The CDR3 nucleotides read TGTGCCAGCAGTGAAACGGTGTCTAGCGGGGTCCGAGCCTACGAGCAGTACTTC. It specifies CASSETVSSGVRAYEQYF.

The chain links TRBV11-2 to TRBJ1-5; D ambiguous. The length of the CDR3 is 16 residues. Trimming cost V 5 bases and J 3 bases, with 17 bases left between them. The germline CDR1 and CDR2 sequences are SGHAT and FQNNGV. In DNA, the CDR3 is TGTGCCAGCAGCCCCGCCGCTCGGCAGATCAATCAGCCCCAGCATTTT. As protein: CASSPAARQINQPQHF.

This clone was seen a single time. The V call is TRBV6-5, the J call TRBJ2-7; D is undetermined. Germline CDR1 is MNHEY and CDR2 is SVGAGI. This CDR3 comprises 13 residues. Trimming shortened V by 4 bases and J by 7 bases, and 14 bases separated the two germline ends. The CDR3 sequence is CASSFVQYGEQYF. The CDR3 DNA is TGTGCCAGCAGTTTCGTACAGTATGGGGAGCAGTACTTC.

The rearrangement joins TRBV7-9 to TRBJ2-7; TRBD1 aligns across 9 bases. Looked up from germline, CDR1 is SEHNR and CDR2 is FQNEAQ (reference sequence). Trimming removed 6 bases from V and 6 bases from J; junction bases left unmatched: 9. The CDR3 is 14 amino acids. Here the CDR3 reads CASRPGQGPFEQYF. CDR3 DNA sequence: TGTGCCAGCAGACCGGGACAGGGTCCTTTCGAGCAGTACTTC. Based on the CDR3 plus reference TRBV7-9 and TRBJ2-7, the full variable domain is DTGVSQNPRHKITKRGQNVTFRCDPISEHNRLYWYRQTLGQGPEFLTYFQNEAQLEKSRLLSDRFSAERPKGSFSTLEIQRTEQGDSAMYLCASRPGQGPFEQYFGPGTRLTVT.

V and J are TRBV24-1 and TRBJ2-1, with 8 positions matching TRBD2. The germline CDR1 and CDR2 sequences are KGHDR and SFDVKD. Germline trimming cut 1 base from V and 4 bases from J; bases unmatched to any gene: 5. This CDR3 is 16 amino acids long. In DNA form, the CDR3 reads TGTGCCACCAGTGATTTCCGGGGGGGAGGGTACAATGAGCAGTTCTTC. Its protein product is CATSDFRGGGYNEQFF.

The chain uses TRBV11-3 and TRBJ2-1; the match to TRBD2 covers 11 bases. This CDR3 contains 15 residues. Germline V gene data show CDR1 as SGHNT and CDR2 as YENEEA. V lost 3 bases, J lost 6 bases, and 4 bases stayed unmatched. CDR3 sequence: CASSFSGGAGNEQFF. The CDR3 region has the DNA TGTGCCAGCAGCTTTAGCGGGGGGGCGGGCAATGAGCAGTTCTTC.

The V and J genes are TRBV7-9 and TRBJ1-2, with 9 positions matching TRBD1. The CDR3 has 15 residues. Trimming took 3 bases from V and 3 from J; bases not matched to a gene: 5. The V gene's germline CDR1 is SEHNR and CDR2 FQNEAQ (reference sequence). The CDR3 region has the DNA TGTGCCAGCAGCTTCCGGGACAGGGATCACTATGGCTACACCTTC. As protein: CASSFRDRDHYGYTF.

This clone occurred many times. V is TRBV9 and J is TRBJ2-3, with 9 bases lining up with TRBD2. CDR1 and CDR2 from the germline V gene are SGDLS and YYNGEE. The CDR3 contains 15 residues. With V trimmed by 0 bases and J by 6 bases, 5 bases remained unmatched. The CDR3 sequence is CASSVAGTSKDTQYF. The CDR3 DNA sequence: TGTGCCAGCAGCGTAGCGGGGACTAGCAAGGATACGCAGTATTTT.

The V call is TRBV2, the J call TRBJ1-2; D is uncertain. The CDR3 consists of 12 residues. With 3 bases removed from V and 6 bases from J, the gap between germline ends came to 8 bases. Germline V CDR1 and CDR2: SNHLY, FYNNEI. This CDR3 is CASSDFGNGYTF. The CDR3 DNA is TGTGCCAGCAGTGATTTCGGCAATGGCTACACCTTC.

The chain combines TRBV6-5 with TRBJ2-2, with 7 bases matching TRBD1. The CDR3 is 14 residues long. Germline V gives CDR1 MNHEY, CDR2 SVGAGI. Trimming at V came to 6 bases and at J to 7 bases, leaving 8 bases not matched to a gene. The CDR3 spells CASSRGQVGGELFF. The CDR3 DNA sequence: TGTGCCAGCAGCCGTGGACAGGTCGGCGGGGAGCTGTTTTTT.

This chain links TRBV5-6 with TRBJ1-2; maybe TRBD1 (5 bases). V was pared by 4 bases and J by 5 bases, with 24 bases between. Per germline, CDR1 SGHDT and CDR2 YYEEEE. The CDR3 consists of 17 residues. The CDR3 DNA is TGTGCCAGCAGCCTCACTCGGCTAGGGGTTTCTGGGTATGGCTACACCTTC. It translates to CASSLTRLGVSGYGYTF.

The chain combines TRBV10-3 with TRBJ1-2; 9 nucleotides agree with TRBD1. V lost 4 bases, J lost 2 bases, and 2 bases stayed unmatched. CDR1 and CDR2 from the germline V gene are ENHRY and SYGVKD. There are 14 residues in the CDR3. CDR3 protein: CAISVTGGNYGYTF. CDR3 nucleotides: TGTGCCATCAGTGTGACAGGGGGGAACTATGGCTACACCTTC.

The J gene is TRBJ2-7, the V gene TRBV2, with a weak D call TRBD1 (5 bases). This CDR3 is built from 12 residues. Germline V gives CDR1 SNHLY, CDR2 FYNNEI. V was trimmed by 4 bases and J by 3 bases, leaving 7 bases between them. CDR3 in DNA: TGTGCCAGCAGTGGTCAGGGCTACGAGCAGTACTTC. It is translated as CASSGQGYEQYF.

V gene TRBV10-2 combines with J gene TRBJ1-5; D gene ambiguous. The CDR3 consists of 13 residues. Per the germline V gene, CDR1 is WSHSY and CDR2 is SAAADI. V shed 0 bases and J shed 9 bases, with 9 bases lying between them. The CDR3 DNA sequence: TGCGCCAGCAGTGAGTCCTTGGGATTGCCCCAGCATTTT. Translating it yields CASSESLGLPQHF.

The sample holds one count of this clone. This sequence joins TRBV5-1 and TRBJ1-1, with D perhaps TRBD1 (5 bases). Germline assignment: CDR1 SGHRS and CDR2 YFSETQ. With 4 bases removed from V and 3 bases from J, the gap between germline ends came to 10 bases. The CDR3 extends over 13 amino acids. This CDR3 is CASSPRVYTEAFF. The CDR3 DNA is TGCGCCAGCAGCCCCAGGGTTTACACTGAAGCTTTCTTT.

The rearrangement joins TRBV9 to TRBJ2-2, with D possibly being TRBD2 (5 bases). CDR3 size: 18 residues. V was pared by 0 bases and J by 7 bases, with 22 bases between. Germline CDR1 and CDR2: SGDLS and YYNGEE. The CDR3 reads CASSVGWYEAAGGGELFF. In DNA form, the CDR3 reads TGTGCCAGCAGCGTAGGTTGGTATGAGGCAGCTGGAGGCGGGGAGCTGTTTTTT.

The chain employs TRBV18 and TRBJ1-2, with TRBD1 matching 8 bases. This CDR3 region has 15 residues. Germline values: CDR1 KGHSH, CDR2 LQKENI. V lost 6 bases and J lost 4; bases outside the gene matches: 10. CDR3: CASSLDREAIYGYTF. DNA of the CDR3: TGTGCCAGCTCCCTGGACAGGGAGGCGATCTATGGCTACACCTTC.